The entry below gives a single T cell receptor beta chain sequence along with its context. Its antigen is as yet unknown. The CDR3 covers 16 residues. Trimming at V came to 3 bases and at J to 0 bases, leaving 5 bases not matched to a gene. During its preparation, the TCRbeta library received unique molecular identifiers. One entry per CDR3 protein results from TCRdb running MiXCR on the PCR reads. Of approximately 980,000 distinct CDR3 sequences in the sample, less than 30% are singletons; the top ten hold about 28%. These data are taken from a study of T-cell reconstitution after alpha-beta-depleted transplantation in children. Study results and caveats: Roughly two months post-transplant, alpha-beta T cells reportedly originated from several hundred graft clones that had expanded. At the one-year point after transplant, T-cell counts and TCRbeta diversity were found to come mostly from T cells that had been newly produced. From surviving recipient T cells and thymic progenitors came the high day-60 TCRbeta diversity observed in some patients.

The receptor was derived from a boy in the first two years of life who had a stem cell transplant for SCID, so the T cells may come from the graft donor. The sample consisted of PBMCs, mostly from graft donor cells, taken 360 days after TCRalphabeta/CD19-depleted stem cell transplant. The rearrangement links TRBV12-3 or TRBV12-4 to TRBJ2-1; 7 bases match TRBD2. This CDR3 reads CASSFPSGTSYNEQFF. As DNA, the CDR3 is TGTGCCAGCAGTTTTCCCAGCGGGACCTCCTACAATGAGCAGTTCTTC.